Below, 11 T cell receptor beta chains from the same sample are listed, as sequenced in a study of CD8 T cells in ankylosing spondylitis. TCRdb redid the calling of the 5' RACE reads with MiXCR, one entry per CDR3 protein. The sample includes around 540,000 distinct CDR3 sequences, 10% to 15% of them seen just once. Findings and limits, study-wide: Blood of patients with ankylosing spondylitis appeared to be characterized by a TCR beta motif of eight highly homologous variants.

No cognate antigen is known for these TCRs. The sample comprised blood, either unsorted or a sorted T cell fraction (not recorded which). All receptors derive from a male donor with ankylosing spondylitis.

This rearrangement joins TRBV7-7 to TRBJ2-7, with D uncertain. The length of the CDR3 is 14 residues. Germline CDR1 reads SSHAT; CDR2 reads FNYEAQ (reference sequence). Trimming removed 5 bases from V and 0 bases from J, with 11 bases in between. CDR3 amino acids: CASSIDTLSYEQYF. CDR3 nucleotide sequence: TGTGCCAGCAGCATTGACACCCTCTCCTACGAGCAGTACTTC.

The chain employs TRBV14 and TRBJ2-3; the D gene is possibly TRBD2 (5 bases). The germline V gene encodes CDR1 SGHDN and CDR2 FVKESK. The CDR3 spans 14 residues. V was shortened by 5 bases and J by 2 bases, with 11 bases between the two germline ends. The CDR3 DNA is TGTGCCAGCAGCTACGCCGGGGTCACAGATACGCAGTATTTT. Its translation is CASSYAGVTDTQYF.

The rearrangement joins TRBV30 to TRBJ1-5, with unresolved D. V was cut by 2 bases and J by 0 bases, with 8 bases left in between. This CDR3 spans 14 amino acids. Germline V gives CDR1 GTSNPN, CDR2 SVGIG (reference sequence). CDR3 sequence reads: CAWSFQTSNQPQHF. The DNA for the CDR3 is TGTGCCTGGAGTTTCCAGACTAGCAATCAGCCCCAGCATTTT.

In its sample, this clonotype was seen a few times. The rearrangement joins TRBV11-2 to TRBJ1-2; weak D call: TRBD1 (6 bases). Germline V gene lookup returns CDR1 SGHAT and CDR2 FQNNGV. CDR3 length: 15 residues. V was cut by 5 bases and J by 8 bases, with 21 bases left in between. The CDR3: CASSPPDSPSGGYTF. The CDR3 DNA reads TGTGCCAGCAGCCCCCCGGACAGCCCTTCGGGGGGCTACACCTTC.

A few counts support this clonotype. The chain couples TRBV18 to TRBJ1-2; possibly TRBD1 for D (5 bases). The CDR3 is 13 residues long. Per germline, CDR1 KGHSH and CDR2 LQKENI. The V end lost 6 bases, the J end lost 8 bases, and 16 bases lay between the germline ends. This chain's CDR3 is CASSSTDLEGYTF. The CDR3 nucleotides read TGTGCCAGCTCGTCGACAGACCTGGAGGGCTACACCTTC.

This clonotype has only a few counts. The chain carries TRBV5-1 and TRBJ2-3; 13 positions agree with TRBD2. This CDR3 spans 13 amino acids. The germline V gene encodes CDR1 SGHRS and CDR2 YFSETQ. Trimming removed 3 bases from V and 14 bases from J; junction bases left unmatched: 6. The CDR3 sequence: CASSSGLAGVLYF. DNA for the CDR3: TGCGCCAGCAGCTCCGGACTAGCGGGAGTACTGTATTTT. The complete variable domain, with remaining parts taken from reference TRBV5-1 and TRBJ2-3, reads KAGVTQTPRYLIKTRGQQVTLSCSPISGHRSVSWYQQTPGQGLQFLFEYFSETQRNKGNFPGRFSGRQFSNSRSEMNVSTLELGDSALYLCASSSGLAGVLYFGPGTRLTVL.

A single count supports this clonotype. The chain carries TRBV15 and TRBJ2-3; 10 positions match TRBD1. Germline CDR1 LNHNV, CDR2 YYDKDF (reference sequence). The CDR3 runs 15 residues. Losses at the gene ends were 3 bases for V and 4 bases for J; bases not matched to a gene: 4. CDR3 sequence: CATSRPDRGSDTQYF. For the CDR3, the DNA is TGTGCCACCAGCAGGCCGGACAGGGGGTCAGATACGCAGTATTTT.

Written as DNA, the CDR3 is TGTGCTAGTGGTTTAGCGCCCTGGGAGCAGTTCTTC. This sequence encodes CASGLAPWEQFF. V is TRBV12-5 and J is TRBJ2-1, with unresolved D. V was shortened by 3 bases and J by 10 bases, with 10 bases between the two germline ends. Germline V gene sequence: CDR1 LGHNT, CDR2 FRNRAP. The CDR3 totals 12 residues.

This clonotype was detected only a few times. This chain joins TRBV28 and TRBJ1-5, with a possible D match to TRBD1 (5 bases). CDR1 and CDR2 from the germline V gene are MDHEN and SYDVKM. Trimming took off 6 bases at V and 3 bases at J, with 12 bases between the two ends. The CDR3 consists of 14 residues. In DNA, the CDR3 is TGTGCCAGCAGATCAACGGGGGACAATCAGCCCCAGCATTTT. This codes for CASRSTGDNQPQHF.

J is TRBJ2-3 and V is TRBV7-6; a possible D gene is TRBD2 (5 bases). The CDR3 consists of 16 residues. The V end lost 5 bases, the J end lost 5 bases, and 20 bases lay between the germline ends. Germline V lookup: CDR1 SGHVS, CDR2 FNYEAQ. CDR3: CASSRRFRGAVDTQYF. The CDR3 bases are TGTGCCAGCAGCCGGAGGTTCCGGGGAGCGGTAGATACGCAGTATTTT.

The genes are TRBV6-6 and TRBJ2-7, with 15 bases that match TRBD2. After removal of 5 bases from V and 11 bases from J, the junction contained 4 bases not matched to a gene. The germline V gene encodes CDR1 MNHNY and CDR2 SVGAGI (reference sequence). The length of the CDR3 is 13 residues. Here the CDR3 reads CASSLGLAGGKYV. CDR3 coding DNA: TGTGCCAGCAGTCTCGGACTAGCGGGAGGGAAGTACGTC.